Listed below are T cell receptor beta chains from one sample, sequenced in a study of OX40 agonist ivuxolimab in advanced cancers. Profiled with immunoSEQ multiplex PCR; TCRdb holds only in-frame clones, not every one. The sample yields about 45,000 clones, less than 95% seen once. Sequenced here: CD4+ or CD8+ T cells sorted from blood, sampled in a trial of the OX40 agonist ivuxolimab. These receptors were taken from an adult with an advanced solid tumor such as melanoma, head and neck, liver or kidney cancer. Both conserved end residues are part of each CDR3. A D gene is named only where the DNA matches it firmly. Some rows have no size entry. The others give once, few or many, or a class for an expanded clone.

-	TRBJ1-1	TRBV19	-	CASSILAGPSGTEAFF	TGTGCCAGTAGTATTTTAGCGGGGCCGTCAGGCACTGAAGCTTTCTTT
TRBD1	TRBJ1-2	TRBV7-9	-	CASSLASGTGDYGYTF	TGTGCCAGCAGCTTAGCTAGCGGGACAGGCGACTATGGCTACACCTTC
TRBD2	TRBJ2-7	TRBV27	-	CASRGGGFYEQYF	TGTGCCAGCAGAGGCGGGGGGTTCTACGAGCAGTACTTC
-	TRBJ1-1	TRBV7-6	-	CASGNVNTEAFF	TGTGCCAGCGGAAACGTGAACACTGAAGCTTTCTTT
-	TRBJ1-1	TRBV6-6	-	CASTGLNTEAFF	TGTGCCAGCACTGGACTGAACACTGAAGCTTTCTTT
-	TRBJ2-7	TRBV10-2	-	CASSWGDSYEQYF	TGCGCCAGCAGCTGGGGGGACTCCTACGAGCAGTACTTC
-	TRBJ2-2	TRBV4-2	-	CASSQGDSDTGELFF	TGTGCCAGCAGCCAGGGGGACTCAGACACCGGGGAGCTGTTTTTT
-	TRBJ2-7	TRBV4-1	-	CASSQDEGAYYEQYF	TGCGCCAGCAGCCAAGATGAGGGTGCATACTACGAGCAGTACTTC
-	TRBJ1-5	TRBV19	-	CASSSSSLQPQHF	TGTGCCAGTAGTAGCTCCAGTCTCCAGCCCCAGCATTTT
TRBD1	TRBJ1-2	TRBV7-9	-	CASSLDQTETGKGYTF	TGTGCCAGCAGCTTGGATCAAACTGAGACAGGGAAGGGCTACACCTTC
TRBD2	TRBJ2-7	TRBV7-9	large	CASSEGLAAYEQYF	TGTGCCAGCAGCGAAGGACTAGCGGCCTACGAGCAGTACTTC
-	TRBJ2-1	TRBV7-9	-	CASIWSFSNNEQFF	TGTGCCAGCATCTGGTCTTTTAGTAACAATGAGCAGTTCTTC
TRBD1	TRBJ2-7	TRBV4-1	-	CASSQDRGLAYEQYF	TGCGCCAGCAGCCAGGACAGGGGGCTCGCCTACGAGCAGTACTTC
TRBD2	TRBJ2-7	TRBV6-6	-	CATGGTAFEQYF	TGTGCCACCGGGGGGACCGCCTTTGAGCAGTACTTC
TRBD2	TRBJ2-3	TRBV19	-	CASSFGTSADTQYF	TGTGCCAGTAGTTTCGGGACTAGCGCGGATACGCAGTATTTT
TRBD1	TRBJ1-5	TRBV28	once	CASSFPTGVVNQPQHF	TGTGCCAGCAGTTTCCCGACAGGGGTGGTCAATCAGCCCCAGCATTTT
-	TRBJ2-3	TRBV9	once	CASSTAGLTDTQYF	TGTGCCAGCAGCACTGCGGGACTCACAGATACGCAGTATTTT
-	TRBJ2-2	TRBV27	-	CASSLPSGELFF	TGTGCCAGCAGTTTACCCTCCGGGGAGCTGTTTTTT
-	TRBJ2-4	TRBV19	-	CASSIWGPKNIQYF	TGTGCCAGTAGTATCTGGGGGCCCAAAAACATTCAGTACTTC
TRBD2	TRBJ2-5	TRBV7-2	-	CASRLGTSGSSETQYF	TGTGCCAGCAGACTGGGGACTAGCGGGAGTTCAGAGACCCAGTACTTC
TRBD1	TRBJ1-2	TRBV4-3	-	CASSLGTGGRGYTF	TGCGCCAGCAGCCTTGGGACAGGGGGCCGGGGCTACACCTTC
TRBD2	TRBJ2-3	TRBV7-3	-	CASSYGTSGRDTQYF	TGTGCCAGCAGCTACGGGACTAGCGGGAGAGATACGCAGTATTTT
-	TRBJ1-4	TRBV19	-	CASSMWDKGEKLFF	TGTGCCAGTAGTATGTGGGACAAAGGTGAAAAACTGTTTTTT
TRBD2	TRBJ2-1	TRBV5-1	once	CASSLVTGLAGVNNEQFF	TGCGCCAGCAGCTTGGTTACCGGACTAGCGGGAGTTAACAATGAGCAGTTCTTC
-	TRBJ2-3	TRBV2	-	CASPRGRGSTDTQYF	TGTGCCAGTCCCCGAGGACGGGGAAGCACAGATACGCAGTATTTT
-	TRBJ2-5	TRBV9	-	CASSAEGYQETQYF	TGTGCCAGCAGCGCAGAGGGGTACCAAGAGACCCAGTACTTC
-	TRBJ1-1	TRBV19	-	CASSPSGGLGNTEAFF	TGTGCCAGTAGTCCGAGCGGTGGGTTGGGGAACACTGAAGCTTTCTTT
TRBD1	TRBJ1-2	TRBV27	-	CASSLSAGGAMGGYTF	TGTGCCAGCAGTTTATCTGCAGGGGGCGCGATGGGTGGCTACACCTTC
-	TRBJ1-4	TRBV27	-	CASSFDSTRKKLFF	TGTGCCAGCAGTTTTGACAGTACGAGGAAAAAACTGTTTTTT
TRBD1	TRBJ1-5	TRBV10-3	-	CAIRQGDYSNQPQHF	TGTGCCATCCGACAGGGAGATTATAGCAATCAGCCCCAGCATTTT
TRBD1	TRBJ1-2	TRBV19	-	CASSIPGTGGTYGYTF	TGTGCCAGTAGTATCCCCGGGACAGGGGGCACCTATGGCTACACCTTC
-	TRBJ1-1	TRBV11-2	-	CASWRGSGFSDTEAFF	TGTGCCAGCTGGAGGGGGTCCGGCTTTTCAGACACTGAAGCTTTCTTT
-	TRBJ2-1	TRBV7-3	-	CASSPVYREISFYNEQFF	TGTGCCAGCAGCCCCGTGTACAGGGAGATAAGCTTCTACAATGAGCAGTTCTTC
-	TRBJ1-5	TRBV27	few	CASSFRDSNQPQHF	TGTGCCAGCAGTTTCAGGGATAGCAATCAGCCCCAGCATTTT
-	TRBJ2-5	TRBV4-1	once	CASSQVRPSLVPQETQYF	TGCGCCAGCAGCCAAGTACGTCCTAGTTTGGTGCCTCAAGAGACCCAGTACTTC
TRBD2	TRBJ2-5	TRBV28	-	CASSLFSGASGREETQYF	TGTGCCAGCAGTTTATTCTCTGGGGCTAGCGGGAGGGAAGAGACCCAGTACTTC
-	TRBJ2-1	TRBV9	-	CASSLTIDHYNEQFF	TGTGCCAGCAGCCTTACTATCGACCATTACAATGAGCAGTTCTTC
-	TRBJ2-3	TRBV19	-	CASSITSSTDTQYF	TGTGCCAGTAGTATCACTAGCAGCACAGATACGCAGTATTTT
TRBD1	TRBJ2-7	TRBV6-5	-	CASRQGQGAGEQYF	TGTGCCAGCAGGCAGGGACAGGGGGCGGGGGAGCAGTACTTC
-	TRBJ2-1	TRBV5-1	-	CASKRTVSSYNEQFF	TGCGCCAGCAAAAGGACAGTGAGCTCCTACAATGAGCAGTTCTTC
TRBD1	TRBJ2-7	TRBV7-6	-	CASSSGTGVGGEQYF	TGTGCCAGCAGTTCCGGGACAGGGGTTGGTGGGGAGCAGTACTTC
-	TRBJ1-3	TRBV29-1	-	CSVEQGNTIYF	TGCAGCGTTGAACAGGGAAACACCATATATTTT
TRBD2	TRBJ2-7	TRBV29-1	-	CSVAPSGSYEQYF	TGCAGCGTTGCTCCTAGCGGATCCTACGAGCAGTACTTC
TRBD2	TRBJ2-2	TRBV30	-	CAWGNPRLADTGELFF	TGTGCCTGGGGAAATCCCCGACTAGCGGACACCGGGGAGCTGTTTTTT
-	TRBJ2-5	TRBV2	once	CASKGGGDPGVETQYF	TGTGCCAGCAAAGGAGGGGGGGACCCAGGGGTTGAGACCCAGTACTTC
-	TRBJ2-1	TRBV19	-	CASRKTASSSYNEQFF	TGTGCCAGTAGGAAGACCGCTAGTAGCTCCTACAATGAGCAGTTCTTC